These 30 T cell receptor beta chains were sequenced from one sample in a study of technical replicates of blood from a few donors. The table came from immunoSEQ multiplex PCR; TCRdb's copy has only in-frame clones and leaves some out. Here the sample spans over 75,000 clones, approximately 96% being singletons. Input material: T cells isolated from PBMCs. The receptors shown here come from a human donor in good health.

V and J are TRBV5-1 and TRBJ2-1; D is unresolved. Trimming pared 0 bases from V and 2 bases from J, leaving 15 bases between. The germline CDR1 and CDR2 sequences are SGHRS and YFSETQ. The CDR3 extends over 17 amino acids. The CDR3 region is CASSLGSLRSTYNEQFF. As DNA, the CDR3 is TGCGCCAGCAGCTTGGGTTCGCTCCGGTCTACCTACAATGAGCAGTTCTTC.

The rearrangement uses TRBV11-3 and TRBJ2-1, with D perhaps matching TRBD2 (6 bases). The V and J ends lost 5 bases and 1 base respectively, with 12 bases between them. Germline assignment: CDR1 SGHNT and CDR2 YENEEA. There are 15 residues in the CDR3. The CDR3 region has the DNA TGTGCCAGCAGCCCGAGCGGGTATTCCTACAATGAGCAGTTCTTC. Its protein product is CASSPSGYSYNEQFF.

The V and J genes are TRBV4-1 and TRBJ1-4; the D gene is possibly TRBD1 (6 bases). The V end was cut by 1 base, the J end by 7 bases, with 19 bases between. The germline V gene encodes CDR1 MGHRA and CDR2 YSYEKL. The length of the CDR3 is 17 residues. This chain's CDR3 is CASSQGGPGGNSEKLFF. CDR3 coding DNA: TGCGCCAGCAGCCAAGGGGGCCCGGGGGGCAATAGTGAAAAACTGTTTTTT.

V and J are TRBV5-5 and TRBJ1-1, with 9 bases lining up with TRBD1. Germline V gene data show CDR1 as SGHKS and CDR2 as YYEKEE (reference sequence). The V segment lost 4 bases and the J segment 1 base; nucleotides outside the gene matches: 5. The CDR3 contains 15 residues. The CDR3 region has the DNA TGTGCCAGCAGCCCACAGACAGGGGGGAACACTGAAGCTTTCTTT. Its translation is CASSPQTGGNTEAFF.

This clone came up once. The V gene is TRBV29-1, the J gene TRBJ2-5; 9 bases agree with TRBD1. V lost 4 bases, J lost 4 bases, and 4 bases stayed unmatched. Germline V CDR1 and CDR2: SQVTM, ANQGSEA. The CDR3 sequence is 13 residues long. CDR3 nucleotide sequence: TGCAGCGTTGTGGGGACAGGGAGAGAGACCCAGTACTTC. Its translation: CSVVGTGRETQYF.

This chain links TRBV11-2 with TRBJ2-7; TRBD2 might be the D (6 bases). Germline CDR1 SGHAT, CDR2 FQNNGV. V was clipped by 0 bases and J by 5 bases, with 8 bases between them. This CDR3 region has 13 residues. The CDR3 nucleotides are TGTGCCAGCAGCTTAGAGCGGGGCAACGAGCAGTACTTC. Encoded protein: CASSLERGNEQYF.

The chain links TRBV14 to TRBJ2-1, with 7 bases lining up with TRBD1. The trim removed 1 base at V and 2 bases at J, leaving 2 bases unmatched. This CDR3 has 15 amino acids. The germline V gene has CDR1 SGHDN and CDR2 FVKESK. The CDR3 reads CASSQGQGAYNEQFF. As DNA, the CDR3 is TGTGCCAGCAGCCAAGGACAGGGAGCCTACAATGAGCAGTTCTTC.

CDR3 sequence (DNA): TGTGCCAGCTCACCGGGACATATTACTATGGCTGGAAACACCATATATTTT. Translating it yields CASSPGHITMAGNTIYF. The chain is built from TRBV18 and TRBJ1-3; possibly TRBD1 for D (6 bases). Germline CDR1 and CDR2: KGHSH and LQKENI. This CDR3 has 17 amino acids. Trimming removed 3 bases from V and 2 bases from J, with 17 bases in between. The complete variable domain, with remaining parts taken from reference TRBV18 and TRBJ1-3, reads NAGVMQNPRHLVRRRGQEARLRCSPMKGHSHVYWYRQLPEEGLKFMVYLQKENIIDESGMPKERFSAEFPKEGPSILRIQQVVRGDSAAYFCASSPGHITMAGNTIYFGEGSWLTVV.

This rearrangement joins TRBV7-9 to TRBJ2-7; possible D gene TRBD1, 6 bases. Germline V CDR1 and CDR2: SEHNR, FQNEAQ (reference sequence). The CDR3 extends over 12 amino acids. Trimming stripped 5 bases from V and 7 bases from J, with 12 bases between. CDR3: CASSQDGTEQYF. CDR3 nucleotide sequence: TGTGCCAGCAGCCAGGATGGGACAGAGCAGTACTTC.

The CDR3 nucleotides read TGTGCCAGCAGCTACAGGGACAGCCGCCAGCCCCAGCATTTT. Its protein is CASSYRDSRQPQHF. V and J are TRBV5-6 and TRBJ1-5, with 7 bases aligning to TRBD1. The CDR3 covers 14 residues. The germline V gene has CDR1 SGHDT and CDR2 YYEEEE. Trimming cost V 3 bases and J 7 bases; bases outside gene matches: 7.

The chain couples TRBV9 to TRBJ2-7; 7 nucleotides align to TRBD1. With V trimmed by 0 bases and J by 7 bases, 4 bases remained unmatched. The CDR3 runs to 13 residues. Looked up from germline, CDR1 is SGDLS and CDR2 is YYNGEE. CDR3 bases: TGTGCCAGCAGCGTAGGGACAGGAGGAGAGCAGTACTTC. Its protein is CASSVGTGGEQYF.

The chain couples TRBV10-1 to TRBJ2-5, with 9 bases fitting TRBD2. V was pared by 2 bases and J by 2 bases, with 3 bases of the junction left unmatched. The CDR3 length is 15 residues. From germline, CDR1 is WNHNN and CDR2 SYGVQD (reference sequence). DNA for the CDR3: TGCGCCAGCAGTGAGAAGGCGGGAGGGCAAGAGACCCAGTACTTC. It codes for CASSEKAGGQETQYF.

The chain has TRBV12-5 and TRBJ2-2; 7 nucleotides align to TRBD2. This CDR3 comprises 15 residues. CDR1 and CDR2 from the germline V gene are LGHNT and FRNRAP. V gave up 5 bases and J gave up 6 bases; unmatched junction bases: 9. The CDR3 DNA sequence: TGTGCTAGTGGTGGGGGGGTTCGGTGGGCCGGGGAGCTGTTTTTT. Its protein product is CASGGGVRWAGELFF.

The J gene is TRBJ1-3, the V gene TRBV5-4; 9 bases are shared with TRBD1. From germline, CDR1 is SGHNT and CDR2 YYREEE (reference sequence). The CDR3 has 16 residues. V dropped 2 bases and J dropped 4; count of bases not matched to a gene: 7. CDR3: CASSLRDRVAGNTIYF. DNA for the CDR3: TGTGCCAGCAGCTTAAGGGACAGGGTCGCAGGAAACACCATATATTTT.

The rearrangement links TRBV2 to TRBJ2-3; D is ambiguous. This CDR3 contains 16 residues. V lost 8 bases to trimming and J lost 0 bases, with 18 bases between them. Germline values: CDR1 SNHLY, CDR2 FYNNEI. Here the CDR3 DNA reads TGTGCCAGCTACTTCGGTCGGCGGATTAGCACAGATACGCAGTATTTT. Encoded protein: CASYFGRRISTDTQYF.

V and J are TRBV19 and TRBJ2-1; 7 nucleotides line up with TRBD2. Germline trimming cut 5 bases from V and 0 bases from J; bases unmatched to any gene: 16. Looked up from germline, CDR1 is LNHDA and CDR2 is SQIVND (reference sequence). The CDR3 covers 19 residues. CDR3 protein: CASSGGLPTLKGSYNEQFF. CDR3 in DNA: TGTGCCAGTAGTGGGGGACTACCTACCCTTAAGGGCTCCTACAATGAGCAGTTCTTC.

The rearrangement joins TRBV7-9 to TRBJ1-2; tentatively, D is TRBD1 (6 bases). The CDR3 covers 14 residues. Germline CDR1 and CDR2: SEHNR and FQNEAQ (reference sequence). The ends were cut back, 4 bases at V and 4 bases at J, with 13 bases in the middle. CDR3 bases: TGTGCCAGCAGCTCCCGGACAGTTATCTATGGCTACACCTTC. This translates into CASSSRTVIYGYTF.

The V call is TRBV4-1, the J call TRBJ2-7; D is possibly TRBD2 (6 bases). Trimming cost V 1 base and J 2 bases, with 12 bases left between them. In germline, CDR1 is MGHRA, CDR2 YSYEKL. The CDR3 is 15 amino acids. As DNA, the CDR3 is TGCGCCAGCAGCCAAGTCGCGGGACTGACCTACGAGCAGTACTTC. Amino acids: CASSQVAGLTYEQYF.

The gene calls are TRBV5-4 and TRBJ2-5, with TRBD1 identical over 11 bases. V shed 2 bases, J shed 2 bases, and the junction held 14 bases outside the gene matches. CDR1 SGHNT and CDR2 YYREEE come from the germline V gene (reference sequence). There are 19 residues in the CDR3. This chain's CDR3 is CASSFMGTGGVGGQETQYF. Here the CDR3 DNA reads TGTGCCAGCAGCTTTATGGGGACAGGGGGGGTAGGGGGTCAAGAGACCCAGTACTTC.

The chain recombines TRBV7-9 with TRBJ1-2; possible D gene TRBD1, 5 bases. This CDR3 region has 16 residues. CDR1 SEHNR and CDR2 FQNEAQ come from the germline V gene (reference sequence). V was clipped by 0 bases and J by 4 bases, with 15 bases between them. As DNA, the CDR3 is TGTGCCAGCAGCTTAGCCGGTCGGGCAGGGCCCTATGGCTACACCTTC. Amino acids: CASSLAGRAGPYGYTF.

This chain links TRBV29-1 with TRBJ1-2; the D is unclear. This CDR3 is 12 amino acids long. The V and J ends lost 6 bases and 0 bases respectively, with 8 bases between them. Germline V CDR1 and CDR2: SQVTM, ANQGSEA. As DNA, the CDR3 is TGCAGCGTGAGGGAGGCTAACTATGGCTACACCTTC. It translates to CSVREANYGYTF.

The chain links TRBV6-1 to TRBJ2-7; TRBD1 matches 7 bases. The CDR3 length is 11 residues. V was clipped by 10 bases and J by 7 bases; unmatched bases: 7. Germline V gives CDR1 MNHNS, CDR2 SASEGT. Written as DNA, the CDR3 is TGTGCCACCCCGACAGGGTATGAGCAGTACTTC. Translating gives CATPTGYEQYF.

The chain is built from TRBV15 and TRBJ1-5, with 8 positions matching TRBD1. CDR3 length equals 15 residues. Germline trimming cut 4 bases from V and 4 bases from J; bases unmatched to any gene: 6. Looked up from germline, CDR1 is LNHNV and CDR2 is YYDKDF (reference sequence). Here the CDR3 DNA reads TGTGCCACCAGCACTGGGACAGGTTTAAATCAGCCCCAGCATTTT. Protein: CATSTGTGLNQPQHF.

The chain's CDR3 is CASSKWGDFYGYTF. The CDR3 bases are TGTGCCAGCAGCAAGTGGGGGGATTTCTATGGCTACACCTTC. The chain uses TRBV13 and TRBJ1-2; perhaps TRBD1 as D (5 bases). This CDR3 is 14 amino acids long. V lost 5 bases and J 4 bases, leaving 14 bases between the germline ends. Germline V gives CDR1 PRHDT, CDR2 FYEKMQ (reference sequence).

The V call is TRBV4-1, the J call TRBJ1-3, with 7 nucleotides matching TRBD1. In germline, CDR1 is MGHRA, CDR2 YSYEKL. The CDR3 sequence is 15 residues long. The V and J ends lost 8 bases and 3 bases, in that order; junction bases with no gene match: 10. CDR3 sequence: CASRPQGTVGNTIYF. Written as DNA, the CDR3 is TGCGCCAGCCGACCACAAGGGACAGTTGGAAACACCATATATTTT.

This chain links TRBV5-8 with TRBJ1-3, with D hard to call. The V gene's germline CDR1 is SGHTS and CDR2 YDEGEE. V was cut by 1 base and J by 0 bases, with 11 bases left in between. The CDR3 is made up of 16 amino acids. The DNA of the CDR3 is TGTGCCAGCAGCTTGTATTCGGGATACTCTGGAAACACCATATATTTT. This translates into CASSLYSGYSGNTIYF. Full variable domain (outside the CDR3, taken from reference TRBV5-8 and TRBJ1-3): EAGVTQSPTHLIKTRGQQATLRCSPISGHTSVYWYQQALGLGLQFLLWYDEGEERNRGNFPPRFSGRQFPNYSSELNVNALELEDSALYLCASSLYSGYSGNTIYFGEGSWLTVV.

The V gene is TRBV19, the J gene TRBJ2-7; D remains ambiguous. V was trimmed by 4 bases and J by 3 bases, leaving 16 bases between them. The CDR3 runs to 15 residues. The germline V gene has CDR1 LNHDA and CDR2 SQIVND (reference sequence). CDR3 nucleotide sequence: TGTGCCAGTAGTACTACCCCTCCGACTTTCTACGAGCAGTACTTC. Amino acids: CASSTTPPTFYEQYF.

This chain links TRBV6-1 with TRBJ1-2; 8 bases are shared with TRBD1. V gave up 0 bases and J gave up 6 bases; unmatched junction bases: 6. CDR3 length: 15 residues. CDR1 MNHNS and CDR2 SASEGT come from the germline V gene. CDR3 DNA sequence: TGTGCCAGCAGTGAAGCCCCCGGGACAGGCCATGGCTACACCTTC. This codes for CASSEAPGTGHGYTF.

This chain connects TRBV9 to TRBJ2-5; 9 nucleotides match TRBD2. Germline CDR1 and CDR2: SGDLS and YYNGEE. Trimming removed 5 bases from V and 7 bases from J; junction bases left unmatched: 15. The CDR3 length is 16 residues. Here the CDR3 reads CASSIGRLAGIGTQYF. In DNA form, the CDR3 reads TGTGCCAGCAGTATCGGTCGGCTAGCGGGAATAGGGACCCAGTACTTC.

The chain recombines TRBV20-1 with TRBJ2-1; D is ambiguous. CDR3 length equals 11 residues. The germline V and J ends were trimmed by 4 bases and 8 bases, with 9 bases remaining between them. In germline, CDR1 is DFQATT, CDR2 SNEGSKA (reference sequence). In DNA form, the CDR3 reads TGCAGTGCTAAGATTAAGCATGAGCAGTTCTTC. As protein: CSAKIKHEQFF.